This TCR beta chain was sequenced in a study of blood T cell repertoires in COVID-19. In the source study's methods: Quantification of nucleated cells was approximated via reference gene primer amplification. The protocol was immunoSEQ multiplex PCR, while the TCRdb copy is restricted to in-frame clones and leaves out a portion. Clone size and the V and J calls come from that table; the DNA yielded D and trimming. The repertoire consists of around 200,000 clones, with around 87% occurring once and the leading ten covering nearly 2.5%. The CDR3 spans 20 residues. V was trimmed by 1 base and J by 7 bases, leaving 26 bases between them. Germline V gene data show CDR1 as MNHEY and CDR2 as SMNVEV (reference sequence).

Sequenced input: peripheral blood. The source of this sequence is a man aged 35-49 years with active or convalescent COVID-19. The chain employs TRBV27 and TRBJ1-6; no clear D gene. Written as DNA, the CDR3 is TGTGCCAGCAGTTTATTCGGCGGGATCGGTCGAGCTCTAGAGAATTCACCCCTCCACTTT. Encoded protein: CASSLFGGIGRALENSPLHF.